Included here is one T cell receptor beta chain sequence, with context. Its antigen is unidentified. The data stem from a study of CD8 T cells in ankylosing spondylitis. General study points: Ankylosing spondylitis blood appeared to carry a characteristic TCR beta motif of several highly homologous variants. Certain motif variants had earlier been reported in reactive arthritis synovial fluid and blood.

Quantitative 5'-RACE with molecular barcodes was used to make the TCR beta libraries. In TCRdb, the 5' RACE reads were re-called with MiXCR into one record per CDR3 protein. The sample contains about 110,000 distinct CDR3 sequences, approximately 25% of which appear only once. The TCR originated in a male donor with ankylosing spondylitis. Sequences were obtained from synovial fluid, either unsorted or a sorted T cell fraction (not recorded which).

This chain's CDR3 is CSAPGQGMNTEAFF. The CDR3 coding sequence is TGCAGTGCCCCGGGACAGGGTATGAACACTGAAGCTTTCTTT. V gene TRBV20-1 combines with J gene TRBJ1-1; the match to TRBD1 covers 9 bases. Germline CDR1 is DFQATT and CDR2 is SNEGSKA (reference sequence). The CDR3 contains 14 residues. V shed 6 bases, J shed 0 bases, and the junction held 5 bases outside the gene matches.